This T cell receptor (beta chain) was sequenced in a study of blood T cell repertoires in COVID-19 (dated by TCRdb to about 2020). At the level of the whole study: The collaborator samples originated in the United States, Italy and Spain and spanned the acute and convalescent phases of COVID-19. The material from the prospective study consisted of cDNA or gDNA derived from T cells, B-cell-depleted T cells, or PBMCs. The dataset comprised deeply sampled blood TCRbeta repertoires from subjects exposed to, actively infected with, or recovered from COVID-19. The repertoires were released in a freely available public database meant as a resource for research on the immune response to SARS-CoV-2. Samples came from the ongoing ImmuneRACE study (first 160 participants) plus 1,254 subjects from 6 global collaborators. The sample metadata nearly always contained a de-identified subject ID, COVID-19 status, age in years and sex. Where HLA class I and class II types were available, the types were taken from metadata supplied by the sample provider, not from assay-based typing. Overall results and qualifications from the work: The amount of clinical and demographic metadata varied by source and participant and was provided uncurated.

V gives up 3 bases and J gives up 6 bases, and the segment between their germline ends measures 15 bases. The cysteine opens and the phenylalanine closes a CDR3 of 15 amino acids. Left in the record is the CDR3 DNA by itself, 45 bases read in frame from the first base. From the germline V gene (reference sequence), CDR1 is SEHNR and CDR2 is FQNEAQ. Whole blood was collected in K2EDTA tubes by collaborating institutions according to the institutions' own protocols. For TCRbeta analysis, collaborator samples were shipped as frozen whole blood, as isolated PBMCs, or as DNA extracted from either sample type. Worth noting for this clone: Its antigen remains unidentified. Base-call qualities are not available, and no considerably larger clone is one nucleotide away.

TCRbeta CDR3 regions were amplified from genomic DNA using the immunoSEQ Assay, a bias-controlled multiplex PCR. The paper's processing steps were these. The number of nucleated cells in each sample was estimated by amplification of reference gene primers within the assay. To quantify the absolute abundance of each unique TCRbeta CDR3 rearrangement, sequence reads were collapsed and filtered. For each sample, productive Simpson clonality was calculated as the square root of Simpson's diversity index across productive rearrangements. TCRdb took this table from immuneACCESS and kept in-frame rearrangements with V and J called. Such tables lack part of the clones; where checked against another copy, unresolved V genes explain under half of the gap, and the rest is unexplained. D and trimming come from the DNA, and the V and J calls and clone size come from that table. The sample table records fewer than 350,000 clones; over 80% of these occur just once. Jointly, the top ten make up 4.1% of the sample.

Sequencing was done on a sample of peripheral blood. The chain was built from TRBV7-9 and TRBJ2-1; the D gene is possibly TRBD2, with 5 bases matching. The TCR was taken from a woman aged 50 to 60 with active or convalescent COVID-19. The DNA sequence follows: TGTGCCAGCAGCTTGTTGTCGGGATTGGCCAATGAGCAGTTCTTC. It specifies CASSLLSGLANEQFF.